This TCR beta chain was retrieved from a study of cytomegalovirus exposure and HLA in healthy donors (dated by TCRdb to the late 2010s). Background on the whole study: According to an earlier analysis of around 600 of the donors, 150 million to 200 million T cells yielded over 90 million unique TCR beta sequences and less than 300 Gb of sequence data. On average, 235,054 unique TCR beta nucleotide sequences were sequenced per donor among about 400 genotyped donors of the cohort, with roughly 18% of those sequences being non-productive. An early release that covered around 590 HLA-typed donors contained around 300 gigabases of sequencing data and 65 million to 100 million unique TCR sequences. To study patterns of TCR occurrence, a later analysis re-analyzed previously published TCR beta repertoires from hundreds of donors and added high-resolution HLA genotyping. Rather than drawing on any new phenotypic data, the later analysis identified candidate immune exposures from TCR beta sequences and the way those sequences occurred across donors. The study aimed to test whether signatures of past pathogen exposure could be identified by cataloging public T cell receptors. All discovery cohort repertoires had been generated using a single sequencing platform. Class I and class II HLA loci were covered by the typing at four-digit resolution. An earlier analysis of around 580 of the donors used high-throughput TCR beta sequencing to judge whether each TCR beta V gene segment behaved as functional or pseudogenic. To predict cytomegalovirus infection status, the study combined high-throughput TCR immunosequencing, statistical association of individual TCRs with disease status, and machine learning. A later genetic analysis took genome-wide SNP genotypes for about 55% of the 666 donors and used that subset as a discovery cohort. The T cell repertoires of 666 subjects were profiled by immunosequencing and related to cytomegalovirus serostatus. The number of typed donors differed by locus: roughly 620-630 for A, B, C, DRB1 and DQB1; about 520 for DQA1; 606 for DPA1; and around 490 for DPB1. About 5 DR-DQ haplotypes were handled as single units for association and clustering, since linkage in the cohort was strong. In addition to the first cohort of approximately 670 subjects, a separate validation cohort of about 120 different subjects was used. Of the 398 genotyped donors, over 70% fell in the genetic ancestry cluster associated with self-reported Caucasian donors. Donor age, sex, ethnicity and CMV serostatus were collected together with the repertoire data. What the authors observed across the whole study: The only immune exposure information available for the cohort was CMV serostatus. Most TCR sequences were observed very rarely across donors, whereas some public TCRs were present in many individuals. Most CMV-associated TCR beta chains appeared to be HLA-restricted in a later analysis, and the HLA associations seemed to be driven largely by CMV exposure. In a later analysis, several top co-occurrence clusters were reported to appear linked to parvovirus B19, influenza, CMV and Epstein-Barr virus. At a false discovery rate of 0.05, a later analysis linked 15,000 to 20,000 TCR beta sequences to specific HLA alleles. In an earlier analysis of about 600 of the donors, most TCR beta V segments appeared in productive rearrangements about 87% or about 30% of the time, broadly matching IMGT annotations. Assigning TCR associations to individual alleles was difficult when HLA alleles, especially DR and DQ, strongly co-occurred. A later analysis found that TCR association rates varied across HLA loci, with DRB1 alleles showing the most associated TCRs and HLA-C alleles the fewest. The study listed 164 TCR beta chains as associated with cytomegalovirus. In a later analysis, HLA-associated TCR beta chains were found to be more clonally expanded and to have lower generation probabilities than equally common non-associated chains. According to the authors, the approach could potentially be generalized to other disease states and immunological phenotypes. Because some donors lacked HLA typing at each locus, the association tests relied only on the typed subset. Cytomegalovirus status was reported to be diagnosed by the classifier with high specificity and sensitivity in both the original and validation cohorts. A cluster of highly shared sequence variants was judged likely to be a technical artifact of the sequencing pipeline. A further reported finding was that TCR beta sequences accurately predicted the HLA-A and HLA-B alleles for most subjects in the first cohort. Compared with the roughly 670-donor mean, donors in an Asian-associated ancestry cluster had fewer N-insertions in productive TCRs, according to a later genetic analysis. Because the 87-base-pair reads could not distinguish some IMGT-functional V segments, including TRBV6-2 and TRBV6-3, those segments were excluded. In a later genetic analysis, a missense DCLRE1C variant was associated with V-gene and J-gene trimming of TCR beta chains, and the association was replicated in an independent cohort. Sequencing depth was assumed to be roughly uniform across donors in the presence/absence analyses, though that assumption may not hold. A few of the identified cytomegalovirus-associated TCR beta chains were confirmed in vitro to be specific for cytomegalovirus antigens. Only TCR beta chains were sequenced in this cohort, and the absence of alpha or paired-chain data limited detectable features. Correlated functional status among segregating V segments might be attributable to linkage disequilibrium, but an unknown experimental factor could not be ruled out. Because counts were too low, about 18 rarely observed V segments, including chromosome 9 orphons, were excluded from the earlier analysis of about 500 of the donors.

The library relied on the immunoSEQ multiplex PCR assay. The multiplex PCR relied on a mix of 60 forward primers for TCR Vbeta segments and 13 reverse primers for TCR Jbeta segments. A multiplex PCR assay on genomic DNA amplified the CDR3 region of rearranged TCR beta genes. The amplified TCR beta libraries were sequenced on the Illumina HiSeq System as 87-base-pair reads. The authors' pipeline ran thus. In a later analysis, around 80 million unique TCR beta chains were counted across the 650 to 750 repertoires, and about 10 million of these chains were shared by at least two donors. A nearest-neighbor algorithm error-corrected the raw reads and collapsed the reads into unique sequences, merging closely related sequences to remove PCR and sequencing errors. CDR3 sequences were aligned to IMGT reference sequences to assign V, D and J gene segments. For a sequence to be retained, at least a six-nucleotide match to both a V gene segment and a J gene segment was required. A rearrangement counted as productive if the CDR3 had no stop codons and remained in frame with V and J, and every other rearrangement counted as non-productive. Following IMGT convention, CDR3 was defined as the stretch from the second conserved V-encoded cysteine up to the conserved J-encoded phenylalanine. The earlier analysis of some 540 of the donors excluded any sequence lacking an unambiguous match to a single V gene segment. An earlier analysis of fewer than 750 of the donors classified V segments as functional when productive rearrangements were above 56.7% and as segregating when the standard deviation between donors was above 5%. A statistical classification framework was built to diagnose cytomegalovirus status from the catalog of TCR beta chain sequences. In a later analysis, V and J genes were assigned by comparing TCR nucleotide sequences against IMGT/GENE-DB human TR gene sequences. A later analysis assigned CDR3 sequences and most-parsimonious VDJ recombination scenarios with the TCRdist pipeline. In a later analysis, each TCR beta chain was defined by its CDR3 amino acid sequence together with its V-gene family, and reads lacking a unique V-gene family were excluded. A later analysis removed 550 to 650 highly shared, low-generation-probability nucleotide sequences to deal with suspected cross-contamination and a sequencing artifact. In a later analysis, a clonal expansion index was calculated for each public chain from normalized within-repertoire ranks of inferred template counts. A later analysis computed generation probabilities with a VDJ recombination model fitted to out-of-frame rearrangements, and checked the results against IGoR. In a later analysis, hypergeometric tests were used to score TCR-TCR, TCR-HLA and TCR-CMV co-occurrence, with a repertoire-size bias correction applied to TCR pairs. In a later analysis, false discovery rates were estimated by permuting HLA or CMV assignments 20 times. In a later analysis, co-occurring TCRs were grouped with DBSCAN, and TCRdist sequence similarity was added when clustering was performed within HLA-allele-positive subsets. For co-occurrence clustering, repertoires with fewer than 30,000 or more than 120,000 public chains were excluded, along with five repertoires with anomalous nucleotide sharing. TCRdb took over this immuneACCESS table, retaining in-frame rearrangements with V and J assigned. Such tables are incomplete; in checked studies, under half of the missing clones stem from an unresolved V gene, and the remainder is unexplained. V and J calls plus clone size are reproduced from that table; the DNA served to infer D and trimming. The sample table holds approximately 280,000 clones, of which 86% were seen once. The biggest ten clones account for almost 4% of the sample.

In total, over 600 healthy bone marrow donors made up the cohort. Cohort members were all nominally healthy when sampled, although unrecorded immune exposures were likely present. The donor tested CMV seropositive, placing the donor among the roughly 300 seropositive members of the cohort. A peripheral blood sample was provided by each donor, and peripheral blood mononuclear cells were used for TCR beta sequencing. The Qiagen DNeasy Blood Extraction Kit was used to extract genomic DNA from the blood cell samples. A note on this clone: Its antigen remains undetermined. No much larger clonotype is one base removed from it; base qualities were not supplied.

Compared with germline, V lacks 3 bases and J lacks 4 bases; bases without a gene match: 6. CDR1 and CDR2 were assigned from the germline V gene as SGDLS and YYNGEE. The CDR3 runs 15 residues from the cysteine to the phenylalanine. Only CDR3 DNA remains: 45 bases, in frame from the first base. This receptor was identified in a man aged 40-50 years in good health and CMV-seropositive. This sequence uses TRBV9 and TRBJ1-2, with 10 bases in between that match TRBD1. Sample: PBMCs. The CDR3 region has the sequence CASSAGQGGFYGYTF. The sequenced DNA is TGTGCCAGCAGCGCCGGACAGGGGGGGTTCTATGGCTACACCTTC.